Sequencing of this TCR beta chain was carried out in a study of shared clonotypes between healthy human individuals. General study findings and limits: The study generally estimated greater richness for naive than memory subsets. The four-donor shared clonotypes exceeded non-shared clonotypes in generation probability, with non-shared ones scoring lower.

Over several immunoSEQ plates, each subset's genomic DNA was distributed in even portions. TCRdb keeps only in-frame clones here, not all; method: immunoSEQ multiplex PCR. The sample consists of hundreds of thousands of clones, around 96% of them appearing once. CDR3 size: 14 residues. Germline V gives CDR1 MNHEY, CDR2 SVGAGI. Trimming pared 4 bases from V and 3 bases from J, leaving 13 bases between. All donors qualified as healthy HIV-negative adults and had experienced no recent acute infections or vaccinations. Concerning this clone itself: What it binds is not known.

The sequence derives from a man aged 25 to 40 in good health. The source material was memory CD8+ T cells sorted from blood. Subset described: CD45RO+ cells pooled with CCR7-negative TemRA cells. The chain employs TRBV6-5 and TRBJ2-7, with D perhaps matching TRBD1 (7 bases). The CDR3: CASSSGDSFYEQYF. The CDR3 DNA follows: TGTGCCAGCAGTTCGGGGGACAGTTTCTACGAGCAGTACTTC.